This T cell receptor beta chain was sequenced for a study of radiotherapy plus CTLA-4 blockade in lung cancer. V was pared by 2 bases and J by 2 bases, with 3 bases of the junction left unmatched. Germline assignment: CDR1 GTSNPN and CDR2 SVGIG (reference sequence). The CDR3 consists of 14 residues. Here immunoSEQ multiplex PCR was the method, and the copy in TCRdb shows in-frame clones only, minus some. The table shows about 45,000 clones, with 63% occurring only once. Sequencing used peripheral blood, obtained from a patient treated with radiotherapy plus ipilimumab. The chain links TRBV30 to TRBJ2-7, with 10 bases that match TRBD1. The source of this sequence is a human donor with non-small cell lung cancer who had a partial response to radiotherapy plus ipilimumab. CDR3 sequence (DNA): TGTGCCTGGAGTTCCGGGACAGGGGCCTACGAGCAGTACTTC. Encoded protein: CAWSSGTGAYEQYF.